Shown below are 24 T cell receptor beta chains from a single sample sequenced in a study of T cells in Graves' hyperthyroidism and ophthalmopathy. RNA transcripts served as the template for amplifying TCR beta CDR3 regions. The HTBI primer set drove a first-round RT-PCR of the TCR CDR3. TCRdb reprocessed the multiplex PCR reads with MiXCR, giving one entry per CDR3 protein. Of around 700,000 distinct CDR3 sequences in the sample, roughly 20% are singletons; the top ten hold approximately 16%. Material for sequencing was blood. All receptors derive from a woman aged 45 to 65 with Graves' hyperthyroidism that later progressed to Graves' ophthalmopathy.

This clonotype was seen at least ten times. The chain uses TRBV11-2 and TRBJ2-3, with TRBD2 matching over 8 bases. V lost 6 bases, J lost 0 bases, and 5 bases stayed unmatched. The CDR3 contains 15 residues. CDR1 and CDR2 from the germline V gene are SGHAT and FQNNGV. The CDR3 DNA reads TGTGCCAGCAGTTTTAGCGGGACTAGCACAGATACGCAGTATTTT. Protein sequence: CASSFSGTSTDTQYF.

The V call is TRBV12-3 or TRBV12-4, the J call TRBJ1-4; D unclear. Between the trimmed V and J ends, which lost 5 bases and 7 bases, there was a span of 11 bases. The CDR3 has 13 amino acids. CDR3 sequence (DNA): TGTGCCAGCAGTCCCGAGGAGGTTGAAAAACTGTTTTTT. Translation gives CASSPEEVEKLFF.

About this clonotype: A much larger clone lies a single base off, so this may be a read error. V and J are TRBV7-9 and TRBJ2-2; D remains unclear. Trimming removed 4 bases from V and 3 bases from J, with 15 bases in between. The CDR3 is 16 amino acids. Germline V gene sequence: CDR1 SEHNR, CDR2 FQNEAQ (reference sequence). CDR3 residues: CASSSVLGWDTGELFF. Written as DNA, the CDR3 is TGTGCCAGCAGCTCAGTGTTGGGGTGGGACACCGGGGAGCTGTTTTTT.

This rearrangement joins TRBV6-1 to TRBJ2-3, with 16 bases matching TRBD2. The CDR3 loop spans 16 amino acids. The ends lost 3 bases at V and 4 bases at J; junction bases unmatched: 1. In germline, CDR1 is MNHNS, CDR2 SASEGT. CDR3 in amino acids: CASSEGLAGGPDTQYF. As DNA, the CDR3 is TGTGCCAGCAGTGAGGGACTAGCGGGGGGGCCAGATACGCAGTATTTT.

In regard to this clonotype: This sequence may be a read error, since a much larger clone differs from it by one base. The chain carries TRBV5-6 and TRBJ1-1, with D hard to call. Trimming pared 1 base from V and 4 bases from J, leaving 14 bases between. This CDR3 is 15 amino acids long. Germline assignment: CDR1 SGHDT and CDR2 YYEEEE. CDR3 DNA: TGTGCCAGCAGCTTGACAAGGGCCACGGGCACTGAAGCTTTCTTT. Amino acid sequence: CASSLTRATGTEAFF.

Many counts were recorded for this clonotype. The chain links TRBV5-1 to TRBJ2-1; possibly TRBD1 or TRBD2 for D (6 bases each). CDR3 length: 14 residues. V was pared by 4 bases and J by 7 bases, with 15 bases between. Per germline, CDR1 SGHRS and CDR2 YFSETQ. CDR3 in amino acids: CASSPGAGNNEQFF. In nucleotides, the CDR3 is TGCGCCAGCAGCCCGGGGGCCGGGAATAATGAGCAGTTCTTC. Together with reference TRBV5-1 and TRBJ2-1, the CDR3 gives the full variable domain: KAGVTQTPRYLIKTRGQQVTLSCSPISGHRSVSWYQQTPGQGLQFLFEYFSETQRNKGNFPGRFSGRQFSNSRSEMNVSTLELGDSALYLCASSPGAGNNEQFFGPGTRLTVL.

The CDR3 DNA is TGCGCCAGCTCCCTGGGGGGGGAGCTGGCAGAGACCCAGTACTTC. Protein product: CASSLGGELAETQYF. The gene calls are TRBV10-2 and TRBJ2-5; TRBD2 aligns across 7 bases. V shed 8 bases, J shed 4 bases, and the junction held 13 bases outside the gene matches. This CDR3 has 15 residues. The germline gives CDR1 WSHSY, CDR2 SAAADI.

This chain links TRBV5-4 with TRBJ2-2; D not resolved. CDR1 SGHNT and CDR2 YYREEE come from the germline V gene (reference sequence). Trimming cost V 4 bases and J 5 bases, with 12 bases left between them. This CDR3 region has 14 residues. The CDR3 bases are TGTGCCAGCAGCCACCCGACTGGGACCGGGGAGCTGTTTTTT. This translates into CASSHPTGTGELFF.

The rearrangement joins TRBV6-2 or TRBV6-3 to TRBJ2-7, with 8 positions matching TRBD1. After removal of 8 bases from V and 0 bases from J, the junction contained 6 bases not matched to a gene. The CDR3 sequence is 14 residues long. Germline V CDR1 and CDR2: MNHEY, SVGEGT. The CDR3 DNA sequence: TGTGCCAGCTCGACAGGGGTTGTCTCCTACGAGCAGTACTTC. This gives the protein CASSTGVVSYEQYF.

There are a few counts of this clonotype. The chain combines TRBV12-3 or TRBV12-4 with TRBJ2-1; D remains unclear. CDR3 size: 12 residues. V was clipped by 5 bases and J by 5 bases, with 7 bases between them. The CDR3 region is CASSPADNEQFF. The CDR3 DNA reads TGTGCCAGCAGTCCCGCCGACAATGAGCAGTTCTTC.

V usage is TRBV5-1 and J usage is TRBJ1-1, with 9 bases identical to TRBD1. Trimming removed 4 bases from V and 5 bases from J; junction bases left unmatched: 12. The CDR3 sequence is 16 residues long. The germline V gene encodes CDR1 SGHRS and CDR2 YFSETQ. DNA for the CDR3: TGCGCCAGCAGCCATCTAGGGGGACAGGGAGCAACTGAAGCTTTCTTT. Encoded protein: CASSHLGGQGATEAFF.

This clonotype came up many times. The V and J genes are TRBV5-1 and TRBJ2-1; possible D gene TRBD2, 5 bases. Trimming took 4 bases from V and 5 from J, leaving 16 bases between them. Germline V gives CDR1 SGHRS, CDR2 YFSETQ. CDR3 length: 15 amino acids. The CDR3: CASSPLTAENNEQFF. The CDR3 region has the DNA TGCGCCAGCAGCCCATTAACAGCGGAAAACAATGAGCAGTTCTTC.

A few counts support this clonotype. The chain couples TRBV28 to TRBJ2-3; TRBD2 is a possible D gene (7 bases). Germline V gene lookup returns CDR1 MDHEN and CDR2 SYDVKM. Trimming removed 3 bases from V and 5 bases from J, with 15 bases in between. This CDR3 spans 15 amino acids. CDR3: CASSLMQGGGDTQYF. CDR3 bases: TGTGCCAGCAGTTTGATGCAGGGAGGGGGAGATACGCAGTATTTT.

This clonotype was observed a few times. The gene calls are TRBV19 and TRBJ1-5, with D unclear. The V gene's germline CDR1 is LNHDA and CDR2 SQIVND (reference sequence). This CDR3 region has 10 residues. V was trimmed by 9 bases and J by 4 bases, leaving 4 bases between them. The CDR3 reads CARINQPQHF. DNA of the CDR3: TGTGCCAGAATAAATCAGCCCCAGCATTTT.

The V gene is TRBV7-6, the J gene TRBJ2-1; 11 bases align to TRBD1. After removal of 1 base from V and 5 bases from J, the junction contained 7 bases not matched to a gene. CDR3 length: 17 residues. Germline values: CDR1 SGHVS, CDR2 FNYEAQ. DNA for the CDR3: TGTGCCAGCAGCTTAGGGGACAGGGGGGATCACAACAATGAGCAGTTCTTC. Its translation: CASSLGDRGDHNNEQFF.

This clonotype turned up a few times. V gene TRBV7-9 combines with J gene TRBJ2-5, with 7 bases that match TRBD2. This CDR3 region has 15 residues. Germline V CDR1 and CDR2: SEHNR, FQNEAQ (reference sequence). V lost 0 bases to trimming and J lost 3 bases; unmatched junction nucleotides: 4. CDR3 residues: CASSLAPSGEETQYF. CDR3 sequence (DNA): TGTGCCAGCAGCTTAGCGCCTAGCGGCGAAGAGACCCAGTACTTC.

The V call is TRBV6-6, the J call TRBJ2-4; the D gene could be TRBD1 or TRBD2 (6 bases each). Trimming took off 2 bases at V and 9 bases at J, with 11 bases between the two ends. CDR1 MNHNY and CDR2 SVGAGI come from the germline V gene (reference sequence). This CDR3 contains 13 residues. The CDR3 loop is CASSYNREAIQYF. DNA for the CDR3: TGTGCCAGCAGTTACAACAGGGAGGCCATTCAGTACTTC.

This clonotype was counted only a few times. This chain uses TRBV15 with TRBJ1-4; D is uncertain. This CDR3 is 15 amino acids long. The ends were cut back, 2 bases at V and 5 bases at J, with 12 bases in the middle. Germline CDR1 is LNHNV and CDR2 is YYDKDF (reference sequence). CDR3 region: CATSRLTGINEKLFF. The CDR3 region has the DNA TGTGCCACCAGCAGACTTACGGGAATCAATGAAAAACTGTTTTTT. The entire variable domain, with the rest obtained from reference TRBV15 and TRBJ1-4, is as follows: DAMVIQNPRYQVTQFGKPVTLSCSQTLNHNVMYWYQQKSSQAPKLLFHYYDKDFNNEADTPDNFQSRRPNTSFCFLDIRSPGLGDTAMYLCATSRLTGINEKLFFGSGTQLSVL.

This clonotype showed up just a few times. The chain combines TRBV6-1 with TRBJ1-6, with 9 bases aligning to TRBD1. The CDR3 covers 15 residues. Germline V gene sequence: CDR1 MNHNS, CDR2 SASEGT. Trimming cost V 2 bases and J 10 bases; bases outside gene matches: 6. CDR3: CASSESYRGLSPLHF. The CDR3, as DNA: TGTGCCAGCAGTGAATCGTACAGGGGGCTCTCACCCCTCCACTTT.

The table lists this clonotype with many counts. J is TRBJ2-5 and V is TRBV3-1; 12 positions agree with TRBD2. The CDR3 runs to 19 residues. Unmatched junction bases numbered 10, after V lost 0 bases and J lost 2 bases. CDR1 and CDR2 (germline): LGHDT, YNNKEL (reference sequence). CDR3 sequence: CASSQDRTSGGPEQETQYF. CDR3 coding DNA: TGTGCCAGCAGCCAAGATCGCACTAGCGGGGGGCCTGAACAAGAGACCCAGTACTTC.

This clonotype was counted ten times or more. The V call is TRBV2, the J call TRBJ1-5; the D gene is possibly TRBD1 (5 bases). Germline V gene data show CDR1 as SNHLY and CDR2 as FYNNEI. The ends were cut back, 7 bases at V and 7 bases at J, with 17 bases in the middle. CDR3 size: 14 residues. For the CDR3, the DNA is TGTGCCAGCACCGAACGGGGCGCGGACCAGCCCCAGCATTTT. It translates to CASTERGADQPQHF.

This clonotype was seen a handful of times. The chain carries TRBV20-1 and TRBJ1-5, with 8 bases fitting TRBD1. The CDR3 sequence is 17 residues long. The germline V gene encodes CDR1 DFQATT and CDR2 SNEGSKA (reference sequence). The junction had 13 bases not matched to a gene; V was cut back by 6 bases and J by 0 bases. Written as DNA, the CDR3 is TGCAGTGCAGGGAGGGACAGGCGATCATTTAGCAATCAGCCCCAGCATTTT. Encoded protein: CSAGRDRRSFSNQPQHF.

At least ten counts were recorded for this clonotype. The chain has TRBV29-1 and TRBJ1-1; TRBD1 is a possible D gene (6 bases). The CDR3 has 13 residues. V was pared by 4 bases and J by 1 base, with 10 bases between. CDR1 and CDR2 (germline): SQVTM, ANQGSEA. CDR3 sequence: CSVGGGTNTEAFF. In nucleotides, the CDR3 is TGCAGCGTTGGAGGGGGGACGAACACTGAAGCTTTCTTT.

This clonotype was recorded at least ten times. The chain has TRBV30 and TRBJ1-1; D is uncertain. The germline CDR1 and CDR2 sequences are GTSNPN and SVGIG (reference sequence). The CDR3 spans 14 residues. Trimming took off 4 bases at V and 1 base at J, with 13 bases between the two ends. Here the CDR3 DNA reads TGTGCCTGGACCAGGCCAAATTCGAACACTGAAGCTTTCTTT. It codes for CAWTRPNSNTEAFF.